This T cell receptor beta chain was sequenced in a study of OX40 agonist ivuxolimab in advanced cancers. The repertoire was sequenced with immunoSEQ multiplex PCR; TCRdb's copy has only in-frame clones and lacks some. The table includes about 97,000 clones, about 90% detected once. Individuals having autoimmune disease history or systemic immunosuppression were not enrolled. Germline CDR1 and CDR2: MNHEY and SVGAGI. The CDR3 sequence is 14 residues long. The ends lost 7 bases at V and 6 bases at J; junction bases unmatched: 8. V gene TRBV6-5 combines with J gene TRBJ2-2; 7 nucleotides align to TRBD1. The TCR originated in an adult with an advanced solid tumor such as melanoma, head and neck, liver or kidney cancer. The sequences come from CD4+ or CD8+ T cells sorted from blood, collected in a trial of the OX40 agonist ivuxolimab. CDR3 protein: CASTTEQGPGELFF. The CDR3 nucleotides read TGTGCCAGCACCACTGAACAGGGGCCCGGGGAGCTGTTTTTT.